The clone carrying this T cell receptor beta chain was observed a handful of times. Its antigen is as yet unknown. The sample originates from a study of CD8 T cells in Susac syndrome. RNA was extracted with the RNeasy kit, and a quantity of roughly 0.45 to 1 ug was reverse transcribed using random hexamers. The amplification used immunoSEQ multiplex PCR on TCR beta CDR3; it spanned 54 Vbeta and 13 Jbeta. From the immunoSEQ multiplex PCR reads, TCRdb called clonotypes with MiXCR, one entry per CDR3 protein. Of under 350,000 distinct CDR3 sequences detected, roughly nine tenths appear once; the ten largest clones hold less than 0.08%. FACS enriched CD8+ TEMRA cells, while bulk CD8+ and CD4+ were negatively isolated. The CDR3 has 15 amino acids. J was trimmed by 1 base and V by 5 bases; bases with no gene match: 2. Overall study results and limits: The study conceded that its TCR sequencing and HLA analysis involved relatively few individuals.

The sequenced sample consisted of CD4+ T cells from PBMCs. The chain uses TRBV12-3 or TRBV12-4 and TRBJ2-2, with 9 bases matching TRBD1. The clonotype comes from a human donor with multiple sclerosis. Here the CDR3 DNA reads TGTGCCAGCAGTCGACAGGGGGTGAACACCGGGGAGCTGTTTTTT. Translating gives CASSRQGVNTGELFF.